This entry lists 20 T cell receptor delta chains sequenced from one sample in a study of γδ T cells in repeated Plasmodium falciparum infection. TCRdb redid clone calling on the multiplex PCR reads using CATT. This repertoire shows some 51,000 delta-chain clones, approximately 2% found once; its top ten account for roughly 25%. Vgamma9/Vdelta2+ and Vdelta2-negative gammadelta T cells were flow-sorted from PBMC for bulk sequencing. The sequencing sample was made of gamma-delta T cells from blood. These receptor sequences come from a pool of human donors (malaria-infected and uninfected, not separated).

This clone occurred a few times. A far larger clone is one base from this, pointing to a likely read error. Additional DNA sequences in this sample encode the identical CDR3. The J segment was not called; the V segment is TRDV3; no check of the table's D call, TRDD3, against the DNA was made. The CDR3 spans 24 residues. Germline loops: CDR1 TVYSNPD, CDR2 GDNSRS (reference sequence). The CDR3 nucleotides read TGTGCCTTTAGCTTACCAGACCAGGGCCTTCCTACCAGTACTGGGGGATACGAGGCCGATAAACTCATCTTC. Translation gives CAFSLPDQGLPTSTGGYEADKLIF.

Concerning this clone itself: A read error is the likely source, as a far larger clone sits one nucleotide away. Other DNA sequences in the sample encode the same CDR3. V gene assignment gives TRDV1, but the J gene was left uncalled; no check of the table's D call, TRDD3, against the DNA was made. CDR3 length equals 21 residues. CDR1 TSWWSYY and CDR2 QGS come from the germline V gene. The CDR3 DNA reads as TGTGCTCTTGGGGGCGGGGCCTTCCATCTATACTGGGGGATTCGTGCCCCTAAACTCATCTTC. It translates to CALGGGAFHLYWGIRAPKLIF.

This clone was counted many times. The rearrangement joins TRDV1 to TRDJ1; 9 nucleotides line up with TRDD3. This CDR3 spans 22 amino acids. Germline-derived CDR1 and CDR2 are TSWWSYY and QGS. With 7 bases clipped from V and 1 base from J, the junction kept 28 bases outside the gene matches. The CDR3 region has the DNA TGTGCTCTTGAGAACCTTCCCCAATTGAACTGGGGGACTCGGGGAGGCACCGATAAACTCATCTTT. The encoded protein is CALENLPQLNWGTRGGTDKLIF.

This clone was picked up a small number of times. Translating this DNA gives a protein that differs at residue 14 from the TCRdb one, which belongs to a much larger clone; a read error is likely, and the protein shown is this translation. The chain has TRDV1 and TRDJ1, with 8 nucleotides matching TRDD3. CDR1 is TSWWSYY, CDR2 QGS, per germline. The CDR3 sequence is 24 residues long. In DNA, the CDR3 is TGTGCTCTTGGGGAACTAGATGCATCTGACTTCCCGTACGGGGGGATATGTGGTACCGATGAACTCATCTTT. Translated: CALGELDASDFPYGGICGTDELIF.

To note about this clone: This likely reflects a read error, since a far larger clone is one base away. Other DNA sequences in this sample translate to the same CDR3. This chain joins TRDV2 and TRDJ1, with D perhaps TRDD3 (5 bases). No J gene is reported in TCRdb; it was inferred here by comparing the DNA with germline. Germline V CDR1 and CDR2: GEAIGNYY, EKD. The CDR3 length is 15 residues. The CDR3 region has the DNA TGCGCCTGTGACCCCCTGGGTGCGGGAGACGATAAACTCATCTTT. Protein: CACDPLGAGDDKLIF.

Of note for this clone: The likely explanation is a read error, given a far larger clone one base away. The identical CDR3 is also encoded by other nucleotide sequences in the sample. Here the V gene is TRDV2, but the J gene went uncalled. Germline V lookup: CDR1 GEAIGNYY, CDR2 EKD. CDR3 length: 17 residues. DNA for the CDR3: TGTGCCTGTGACACCGTCGCCAGTGACCCGTACACCGATAAACTCATCTTC. Encoded protein: CACDTVASDPYTDKLIF.

This clone has a handful of counts. This likely came from a read error, as a far larger clone is one base away. The sample carries other DNA sequences with the same CDR3. CDR3 residues: CACDTRVLGDDKLIF. CDR3 DNA sequence: TGTGCCTGTGACACGAGAGTACTAGGGGATGACAAACTCATCTTT. The chain has TRDV2 and TRDJ1, with D maybe TRDD3 (6 bases). The CDR3 is 15 residues long. V lost 1 base to trimming and J lost 8 bases, with 19 bases between them. Germline values: CDR1 GEAIGNYY, CDR2 EKD.

This clone was counted a few times. A far larger clone lies a single base away; this is likely a read error. Other DNA sequences within the sample encode an identical CDR3. The V and J genes are TRDV1 and TRDJ3; 10 positions agree with TRDD3. Here the J gene came from matching the DNA to germline, since TCRdb omits it. V was clipped by 2 bases and J by 2 bases; unmatched bases: 30. Germline CDR1 reads TSWWSYY; CDR2 reads QGS. CDR3 size: 27 residues. In DNA, the CDR3 is TGTGCTCTTGGGGAAACTGGGCCCAAACTCACATCCCATCGGGGGATACGGGGTCCCTGGGACACCCGACAGATGTTTTTC. Protein product: CALGETGPKLTSHRGIRGPWDTRQMFF.

The sample holds a few counts of this clone. Only one base separates this from a far larger clonotype, so it likely reflects a read error. Distinct nucleotide sequences in the sample also encode this CDR3. V and J are TRDV2 and TRDJ1, with 7 nucleotides matching TRDD3. No J gene was available from TCRdb, and it was assigned here by a germline match of the DNA. The germline V gene has CDR1 GEAIGNYY and CDR2 EKD. This CDR3 spans 15 amino acids. With V trimmed by 2 bases and J by 3 bases, 8 bases remained unmatched. CDR3: CACDMLGGIPDKLIF. For the CDR3, the DNA is TGTGCCTGTGACATGTTGGGAGGGATACCCGATAAACTCATCTTT.

This clone was seen a handful of times. A far larger clone differs by one base, so this is likely a read error. The same CDR3 can be traced to other DNA sequences in this sample. This chain uses TRDV3 with TRDJ1; 12 positions match TRDD3. TCRdb is silent on the J gene; assignment here came from matching the DNA to germline. Trimming removed 5 bases from V and 5 bases from J; junction bases left unmatched: 27. CDR3 size: 20 residues. Germline CDR1 and CDR2: TVYSNPD and GDNSRS (reference sequence). CDR3 loop: CALITGLPPYWGIPTDKLIF. The CDR3 coding sequence is TGTGCCCTGATAACAGGCCTTCCGCCGTACTGGGGGATACCGACAGATAAACTCATCTTT.

This clone was picked up many times. TCRdb pairs this DNA with a much larger clone's protein that differs at residue 13, likely a read error; the protein shown was translated from the DNA. The chain has TRDV3 and TRDJ1; 11 positions match TRDD3. This CDR3 spans 14 amino acids. Germline V CDR1 and CDR2: TVYSNPD, GDNSRS (reference sequence). CDR3 amino acids: CASYYWGIGPKLTF. CDR3 nucleotide sequence: TGTGCCTCCTATTACTGGGGGATAGGGCCAAAACTCACCTTT.

About this clone itself: This likely stems from a read error, as it lies one base from a far larger clone. The same CDR3 is also encoded by other DNA sequences in this sample. DNA for the CDR3: TGTGCTCTTGGGGCACCTATCCACCGAGTCCCGTACTGGGGGAAGTACACCGATAAACTCATCTTT. Its protein product is CALGAPIHRVPYWGKYTDKLIF. The rearrangement joins TRDV1 to TRDJ1, with TRDD3 identical over 9 bases. The J gene, not given by TCRdb, was assigned here from a germline match of the nucleotide sequence. Germline-derived CDR1 and CDR2 are TSWWSYY and QGS. This CDR3 spans 22 amino acids. Trimming at V came to 4 bases and at J to 0 bases, leaving 24 bases not matched to a gene.

This clone was detected many times. TCRdb has a much larger clone's protein, which differs at residue 4 from the translation of this DNA, likely because of a read error; what is shown is the protein translated from the DNA. The DNA of the CDR3 is TGTGCCTGTAACACCGTCTCGGGGGGGTCCCCGAGCCACACCGATAAACTCATCTTT. Residues: CACNTVSGGSPSHTDKLIF. The chain is built from TRDV2 and TRDJ1; D is possibly TRDD3 (5 bases). TCRdb offers no J gene call, so here the DNA was matched to germline to obtain one. The germline gives CDR1 GEAIGNYY, CDR2 EKD. The CDR3 loop spans 19 amino acids.

This clone was detected many times. A read error likely explains why the TCRdb protein, taken from a much larger clone, differs from this DNA's translation at residue 10; the protein shown is translated from the DNA. The chain links TRAV38-2/DV8 to TRDJ1, with 11 bases matching TRDD3. Assignment of the J gene here rests on matching the DNA to germline, because TCRdb gives none. After removal of 3 bases from V and 2 bases from J, the junction contained 15 bases not matched to a gene. The germline V gene has CDR1 TSESDYY and CDR2 QEAYKQQN. The length of the CDR3 is 19 residues. This CDR3 is CAYRMLLGDMGFWTDKLIF. CDR3 bases: TGTGCTTATAGGATGCTACTGGGGGATATGGGTTTTTGGACCGATAAACTCATCTTT.

Comment on this clone: Only one base separates this from a far larger clonotype, so it likely reflects a read error. Other DNA sequences in the same sample also yield this CDR3. The chain joins TRDV2 to TRDJ3; 12 positions agree with TRDD3. TCRdb is silent on the J gene; assignment here came from matching the DNA to germline. The germline CDR1 and CDR2 sequences are GEAIGNYY and EKD. The V gene end was trimmed by 1 base and the J gene end by 1 base; junction bases not matched to a gene: 10. This CDR3 has 21 amino acids. The CDR3 spells CACDTLLGDTRSSWDTRQMFF. The CDR3 bases are TGTGCCTGTGACACTTTACTGGGGGATACACGATCATCCTGGGACACCCGACAGATGTTTTTC.

This clone has just a few counts. A read error likely explains this, since a far larger clone differs by one base. The sample has other DNA sequences that encode this CDR3 too. A V gene of TRDV2 was called, but no J gene was assigned; the DNA was not compared with TRDD3, the D call given in the table. Germline V lookup: CDR1 GEAIGNYY, CDR2 EKD. The CDR3 spans 23 residues. The DNA for the CDR3 is TGTGCCTGTGACACCGTAAAAGGTCAGATACTGGGGGATACGGACAGGTACACCGATAAACTCATTTTT. Its translation: CACDTVKGQILGDTDRYTDKLIF.

This clone came up many times. TCRdb lists the protein of a much larger clone for this DNA, which differs at residue 14, so this is likely a read error; the protein given here is translated from the DNA itself. The identical CDR3 is also encoded by other nucleotide sequences in the sample. The chain joins TRDV1 to TRDJ2, with D perhaps assigned TRDD2 or TRDD3 (6 bases each). The J gene comes from matching the DNA to germline here; TCRdb lacks it. Trimming shortened V by 4 bases and J by 3 bases, and 30 bases separated the two germline ends. This CDR3 spans 21 amino acids. CDR1 TSWWSYY and CDR2 QGS come from the germline V gene. The CDR3 here is CALGGRLLLFGGPEVTAQLFF. CDR3 bases: TGTGCTCTTGGGGGTCGACTCCTACTGTTTGGGGGGCCGGAGGTGACAGCACAACTCTTCTTT.

Remarks on this clone: The TCRdb protein comes from a much larger clone and disagrees with this DNA's translation at residue 18, likely due to a read error; the protein given here is derived from the DNA. No J gene was named, though the V gene is TRDV3; TRDD3, the D gene given by the table, was not confirmed from the DNA. Germline V CDR1 and CDR2: TVYSNPD, GDNSRS (reference sequence). The CDR3 extends over 20 amino acids. The CDR3 DNA reads as TGTGCCTACACGGGGGCTTCCCCTTACTGGGGGATTGGGCTGGCCGATAAATTCATCTTT. This gives the protein CAYTGASPYWGIGLADKFIF.

This clone has a handful of counts. A far bigger clonotype differs at one base, so this is likely a read error. The identical CDR3 is also encoded by other nucleotide sequences in the sample. V is TRDV3 and J is TRDJ1, with 9 bases identical to TRDD3. This CDR3 is built from 27 residues. Looked up from germline, CDR1 is TVYSNPD and CDR2 is GDNSRS (reference sequence). The CDR3 here is CASPKTRSGLPRLLGDRPKVYTDKLIF. In DNA, the CDR3 is TGTGCATCCCCTAAAACCCGGAGTGGCCTACCCAGATTACTGGGGGACAGGCCCAAGGTGTACACCGATAAACTCATCTTT. The whole variable domain, remainder taken from reference TRDV3 and TRDJ1, is CDKVTQSSPDQTVASGSEVVLLCTYDTVYSNPDLFWYRIRPDYSFQFVFYGDNSRSEGADFTQGRFSVKHILTQKAFHLVISPVRTEDSATYYCASPKTRSGLPRLLGDRPKVYTDKLIFGKGTRVTVEP.

This clone was counted ten times or more. Translating this DNA gives a protein that differs at residue 3 from the TCRdb one, which belongs to a much larger clone; a read error is likely, and the protein shown is this translation. The chain is built from TRDV3 and TRDJ1; 11 nucleotides match TRDD3. Since TCRdb gives no J gene, matching the DNA to germline was used here to assign it. Germline V lookup: CDR1 TVYSNPD, CDR2 GDNSRS (reference sequence). The CDR3 extends over 18 amino acids. The trim removed 5 bases at V and 1 base at J, leaving 18 bases unmatched. CDR3 nucleotides: TGTGCCCTCTCTACAGAGGGAACTGGGGGATATTGCACCGATAAACTCATCTTT. As protein: CALSTEGTGGYCTDKLIF.